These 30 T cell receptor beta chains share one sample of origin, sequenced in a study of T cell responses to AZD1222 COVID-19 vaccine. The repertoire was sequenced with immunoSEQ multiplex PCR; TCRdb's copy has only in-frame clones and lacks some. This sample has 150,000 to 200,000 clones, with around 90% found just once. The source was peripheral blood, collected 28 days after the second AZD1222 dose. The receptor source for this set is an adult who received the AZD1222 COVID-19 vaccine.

CDR3: CASSRRGDSYEQYF. The CDR3 DNA is TGTGCCAGCAGTAGACGGGGGGATTCCTACGAGCAGTACTTC. The chain joins TRBV6-5 to TRBJ2-7, with TRBD2 matching 7 bases. J lost 1 base, V lost 5 bases, and 5 bases had no gene match. The CDR3 totals 14 residues. CDR1 and CDR2 from the germline V gene are MNHEY and SVGAGI.

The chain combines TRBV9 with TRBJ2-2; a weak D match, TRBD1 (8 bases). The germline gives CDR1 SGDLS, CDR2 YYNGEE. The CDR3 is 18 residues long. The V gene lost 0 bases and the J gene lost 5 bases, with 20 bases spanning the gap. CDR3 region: CASSVVGDGQGLTGELFF. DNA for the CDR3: TGTGCCAGCAGCGTAGTTGGGGATGGACAGGGACTAACCGGGGAGCTGTTTTTT.

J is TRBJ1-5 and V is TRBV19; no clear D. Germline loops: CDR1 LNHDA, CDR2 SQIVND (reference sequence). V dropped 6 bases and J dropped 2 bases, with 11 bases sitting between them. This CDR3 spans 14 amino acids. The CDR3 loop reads CASRTGEGNQPQHF. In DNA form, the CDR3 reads TGTGCCAGTAGGACTGGGGAGGGCAATCAGCCCCAGCATTTT. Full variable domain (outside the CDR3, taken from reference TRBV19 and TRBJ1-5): DGGITQSPKYLFRKEGQNVTLSCEQNLNHDAMYWYRQDPGQGLRLIYYSQIVNDFQKGDIAEGYSVSREKKESFPLTVTSAQKNPTAFYLCASRTGEGNQPQHFGDGTRLSIL.

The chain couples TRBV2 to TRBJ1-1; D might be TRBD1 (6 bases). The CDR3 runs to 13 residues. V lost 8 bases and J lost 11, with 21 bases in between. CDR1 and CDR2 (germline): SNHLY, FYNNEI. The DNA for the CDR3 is TGTGCCAGCTATGGGGGGGGCAGATATTCGGCTTTCTTT. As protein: CASYGGGRYSAFF.

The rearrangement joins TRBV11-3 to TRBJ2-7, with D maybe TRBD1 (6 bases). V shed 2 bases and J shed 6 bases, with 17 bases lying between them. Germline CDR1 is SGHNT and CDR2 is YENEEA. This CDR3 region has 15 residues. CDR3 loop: CASSLTGQGSAEQYF. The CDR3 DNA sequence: TGTGCCAGCAGCTTAACGGGGCAGGGGAGTGCCGAGCAGTACTTC.

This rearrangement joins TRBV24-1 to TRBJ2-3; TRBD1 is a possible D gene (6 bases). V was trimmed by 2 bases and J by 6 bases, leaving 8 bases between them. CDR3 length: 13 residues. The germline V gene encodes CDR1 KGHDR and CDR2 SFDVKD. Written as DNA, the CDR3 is TGTGCCACCAGTGATTATAGGGGGGATACGCAGTATTTT. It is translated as CATSDYRGDTQYF.

CDR3 DNA: TGTGCCAGTAGTATAGATACAGGGAGCTCCTACGAGCAGTACTTC. Residues: CASSIDTGSSYEQYF. The chain joins TRBV19 to TRBJ2-7; tentatively, D is TRBD1 (6 bases). In germline, CDR1 is LNHDA, CDR2 SQIVND (reference sequence). The CDR3 extends over 15 amino acids. Trimming left V 0 bases short and J 0 bases short, with 9 bases between.

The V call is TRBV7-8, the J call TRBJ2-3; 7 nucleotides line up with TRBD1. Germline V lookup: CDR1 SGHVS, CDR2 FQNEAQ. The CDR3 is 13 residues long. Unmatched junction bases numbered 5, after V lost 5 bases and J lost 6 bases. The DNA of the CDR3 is TGTGCCAGCAGCGTACAGGGGCTGGATACGCAGTATTTT. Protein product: CASSVQGLDTQYF.

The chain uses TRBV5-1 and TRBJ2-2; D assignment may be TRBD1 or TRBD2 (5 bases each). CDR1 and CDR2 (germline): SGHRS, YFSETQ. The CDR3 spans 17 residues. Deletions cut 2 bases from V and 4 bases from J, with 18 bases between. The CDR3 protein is CASSLGGHVGGTGELFF. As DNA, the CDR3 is TGCGCCAGCAGCTTAGGCGGACACGTTGGGGGCACCGGGGAGCTGTTTTTT.

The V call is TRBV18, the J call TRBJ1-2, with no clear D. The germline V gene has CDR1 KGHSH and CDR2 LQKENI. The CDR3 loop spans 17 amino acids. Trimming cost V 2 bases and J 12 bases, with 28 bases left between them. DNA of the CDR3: TGTGCCAGCTCACCATCGAATTCGGGAGGGATTACTTCCTCTCACACCTTC. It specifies CASSPSNSGGITSSHTF.

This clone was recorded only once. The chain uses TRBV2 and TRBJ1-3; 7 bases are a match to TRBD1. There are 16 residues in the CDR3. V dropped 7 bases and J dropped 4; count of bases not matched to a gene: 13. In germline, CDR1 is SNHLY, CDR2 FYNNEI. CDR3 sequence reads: CASTTHSGGSGNTIYF. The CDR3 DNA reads TGTGCCAGCACCACTCATTCAGGGGGTAGCGGAAACACCATATATTTT.

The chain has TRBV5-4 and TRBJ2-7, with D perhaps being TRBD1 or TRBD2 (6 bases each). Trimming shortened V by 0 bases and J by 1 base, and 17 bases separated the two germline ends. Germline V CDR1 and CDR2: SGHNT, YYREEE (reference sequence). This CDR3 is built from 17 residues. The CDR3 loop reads CASSLGGAVYSSYEQYF. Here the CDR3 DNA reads TGTGCCAGCAGCTTGGGGGGGGCCGTATACTCTTCCTACGAGCAGTACTTC.

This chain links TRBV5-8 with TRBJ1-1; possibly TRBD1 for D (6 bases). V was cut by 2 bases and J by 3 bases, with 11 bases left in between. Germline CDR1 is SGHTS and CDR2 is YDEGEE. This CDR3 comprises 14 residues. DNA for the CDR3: TGTGCCAGCAGCTTTACAGGGCTAGACACTGAAGCTTTCTTT. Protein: CASSFTGLDTEAFF. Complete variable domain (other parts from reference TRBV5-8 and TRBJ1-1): EAGVTQSPTHLIKTRGQQATLRCSPISGHTSVYWYQQALGLGLQFLLWYDEGEERNRGNFPPRFSGRQFPNYSSELNVNALELEDSALYLCASSFTGLDTEAFFGQGTRLTVV.

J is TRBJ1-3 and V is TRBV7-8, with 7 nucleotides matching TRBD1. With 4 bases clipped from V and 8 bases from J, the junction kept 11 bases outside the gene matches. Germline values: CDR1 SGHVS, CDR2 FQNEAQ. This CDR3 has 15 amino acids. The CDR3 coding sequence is TGTGCCAGCAGCTCGTACAGGGGTAGGGGGGACACCATATATTTT. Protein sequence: CASSSYRGRGDTIYF.

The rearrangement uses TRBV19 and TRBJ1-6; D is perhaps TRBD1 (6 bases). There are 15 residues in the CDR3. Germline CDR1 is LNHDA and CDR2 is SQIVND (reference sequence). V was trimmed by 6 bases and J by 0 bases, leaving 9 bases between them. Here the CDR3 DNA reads TGTGCCAGTAGGGGGGGCAGCTCCTATAATTCACCCCTCCACTTT. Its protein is CASRGGSSYNSPLHF. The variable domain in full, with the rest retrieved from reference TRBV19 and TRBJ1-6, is DGGITQSPKYLFRKEGQNVTLSCEQNLNHDAMYWYRQDPGQGLRLIYYSQIVNDFQKGDIAEGYSVSREKKESFPLTVTSAQKNPTAFYLCASRGGSSYNSPLHFGNGTRLTVT.

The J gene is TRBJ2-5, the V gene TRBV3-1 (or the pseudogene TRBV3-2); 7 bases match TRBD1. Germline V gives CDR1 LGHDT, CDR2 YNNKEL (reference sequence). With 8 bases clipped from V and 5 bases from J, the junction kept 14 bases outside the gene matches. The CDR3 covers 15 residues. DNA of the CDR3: TGTGCCAGCGCAAGGTGGCCAGGGGGTCTTGAGACCCAGTACTTC. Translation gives CASARWPGGLETQYF.

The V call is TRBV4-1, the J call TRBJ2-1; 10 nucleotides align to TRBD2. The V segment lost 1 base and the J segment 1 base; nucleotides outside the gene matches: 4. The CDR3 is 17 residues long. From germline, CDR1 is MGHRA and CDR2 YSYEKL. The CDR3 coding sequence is TGCGCCAGCAGCCAAGCCCTTAGCGGGGGGTCCTACAATGAGCAGTTCTTC. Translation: CASSQALSGGSYNEQFF.

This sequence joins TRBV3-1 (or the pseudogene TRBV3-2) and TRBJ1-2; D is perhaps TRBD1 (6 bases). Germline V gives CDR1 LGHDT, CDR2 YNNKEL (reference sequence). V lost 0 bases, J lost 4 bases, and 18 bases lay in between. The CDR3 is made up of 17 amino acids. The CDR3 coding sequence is TGTGCCAGCAGCCAAGATGGGCTGGAACAGGGAGCCTATGGCTACACCTTC. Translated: CASSQDGLEQGAYGYTF.

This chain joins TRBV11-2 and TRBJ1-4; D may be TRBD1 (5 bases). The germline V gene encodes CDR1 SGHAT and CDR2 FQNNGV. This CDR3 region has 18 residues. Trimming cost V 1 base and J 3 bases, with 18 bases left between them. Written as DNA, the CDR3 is TGTGCCAGCAGCTTAGGACCGCCGACAGTTTCTTCTAATGAAAAACTGTTTTTT. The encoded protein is CASSLGPPTVSSNEKLFF.

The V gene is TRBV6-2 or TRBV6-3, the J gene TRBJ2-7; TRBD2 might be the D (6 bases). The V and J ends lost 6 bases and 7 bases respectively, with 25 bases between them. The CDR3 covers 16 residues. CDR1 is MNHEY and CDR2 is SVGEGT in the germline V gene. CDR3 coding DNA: TGTGCCAGCAGCTATCCGCGGGGCACCCCGGAGGGGGAGCAGTACTTC. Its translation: CASSYPRGTPEGEQYF.

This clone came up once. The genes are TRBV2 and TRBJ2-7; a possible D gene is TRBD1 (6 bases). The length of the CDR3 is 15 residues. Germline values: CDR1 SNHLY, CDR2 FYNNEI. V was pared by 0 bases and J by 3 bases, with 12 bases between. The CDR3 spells CASSEARGYSYEQYF. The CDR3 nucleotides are TGTGCCAGCAGTGAAGCAAGGGGGTACAGCTACGAGCAGTACTTC.

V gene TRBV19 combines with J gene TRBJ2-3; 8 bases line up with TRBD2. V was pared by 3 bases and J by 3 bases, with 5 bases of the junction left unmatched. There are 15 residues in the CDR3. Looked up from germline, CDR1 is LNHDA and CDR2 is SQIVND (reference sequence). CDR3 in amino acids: CASSILAGLTDTQYF. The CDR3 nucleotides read TGTGCCAGTAGTATTTTAGCGGGGCTAACAGATACGCAGTATTTT.

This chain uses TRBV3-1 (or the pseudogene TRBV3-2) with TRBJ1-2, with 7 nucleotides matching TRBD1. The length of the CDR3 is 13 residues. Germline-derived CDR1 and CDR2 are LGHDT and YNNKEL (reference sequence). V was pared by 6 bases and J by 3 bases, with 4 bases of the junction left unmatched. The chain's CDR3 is CASRQGGHYGYTF. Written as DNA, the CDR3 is TGTGCCAGCAGGCAGGGGGGCCACTATGGCTACACCTTC.

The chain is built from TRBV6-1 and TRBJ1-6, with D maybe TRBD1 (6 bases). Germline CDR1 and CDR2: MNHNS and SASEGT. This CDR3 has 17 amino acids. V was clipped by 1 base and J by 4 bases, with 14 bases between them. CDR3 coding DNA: TGTGCCAGCAGTGAAGTTGCCAGGGGCTCTTATAATTCACCCCTCCACTTT. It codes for CASSEVARGSYNSPLHF.

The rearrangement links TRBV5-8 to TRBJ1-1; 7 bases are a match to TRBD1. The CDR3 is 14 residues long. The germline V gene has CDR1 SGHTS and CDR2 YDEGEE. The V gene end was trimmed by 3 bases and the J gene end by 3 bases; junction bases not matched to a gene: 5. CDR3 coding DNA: TGTGCCAGCAGCTCCGACAGGGCCCACACTGAAGCTTTCTTT. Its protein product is CASSSDRAHTEAFF.

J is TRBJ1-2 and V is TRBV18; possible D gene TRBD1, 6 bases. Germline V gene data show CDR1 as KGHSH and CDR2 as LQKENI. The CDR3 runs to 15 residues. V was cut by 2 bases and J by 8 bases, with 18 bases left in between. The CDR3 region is CASSPTLTGLRGYTF. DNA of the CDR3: TGTGCCAGCTCACCAACACTGACAGGCTTACGGGGCTACACCTTC.

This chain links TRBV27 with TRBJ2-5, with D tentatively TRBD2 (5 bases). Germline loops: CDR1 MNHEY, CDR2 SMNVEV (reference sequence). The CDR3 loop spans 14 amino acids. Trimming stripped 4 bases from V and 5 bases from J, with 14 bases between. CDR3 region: CASSSTRFRETQYF. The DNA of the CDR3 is TGTGCCAGCAGTTCAACTAGATTTAGGGAGACCCAGTACTTC.

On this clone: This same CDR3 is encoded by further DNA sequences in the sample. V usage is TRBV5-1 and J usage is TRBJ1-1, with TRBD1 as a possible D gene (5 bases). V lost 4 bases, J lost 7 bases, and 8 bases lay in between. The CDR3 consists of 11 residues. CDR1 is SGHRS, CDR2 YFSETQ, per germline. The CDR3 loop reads CASSLGGEAFF. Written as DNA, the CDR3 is TGCGCCAGCAGCCTTGGGGGTGAAGCTTTCTTT.

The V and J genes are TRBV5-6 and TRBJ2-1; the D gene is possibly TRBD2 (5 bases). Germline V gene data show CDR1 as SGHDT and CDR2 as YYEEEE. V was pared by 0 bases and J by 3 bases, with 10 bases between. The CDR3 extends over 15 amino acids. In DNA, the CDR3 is TGTGCCAGCAGCTTGGAGGACTGGGGCTACAATGAGCAGTTCTTC. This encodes CASSLEDWGYNEQFF. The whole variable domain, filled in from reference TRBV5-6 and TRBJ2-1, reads DAGVTQSPTHLIKTRGQQVTLRCSPKSGHDTVSWYQQALGQGPQFIFQYYEEEERQRGNFPDRFSGHQFPNYSSELNVNALLLGDSALYLCASSLEDWGYNEQFFGPGTRLTVL.

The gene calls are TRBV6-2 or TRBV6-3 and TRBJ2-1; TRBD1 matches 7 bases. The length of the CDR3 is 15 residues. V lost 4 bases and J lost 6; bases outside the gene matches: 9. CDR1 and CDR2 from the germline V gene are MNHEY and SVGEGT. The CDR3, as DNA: TGTGCCAGCAGTTCCGGGATCAGGGGGAGCAATGAGCAGTTCTTC. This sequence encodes CASSSGIRGSNEQFF.